This is a list of T cell receptor beta chains from one sample in a study of human T cells and chemical hapten exposure. MiXCR was run by TCRdb on the RACE reads, yielding one entry per CDR3 protein. Altogether roughly 120,000 distinct CDR3 sequences are present, about 13% being singletons, with the ten largest covering around 2.8%. The starting material was whole blood, obtained in connection with sensitization to the hapten diphenylcyclopropenone (DPC). These receptors came from a woman aged 18 to 35 with alopecia areata. Some clones in this sample may be carry-over from other donors' samples. The CDR3 runs from the conserved cysteine through the conserved F or W. The D gene is left open where the match is weak. Clone size is not always given. Where it is, it says once, few, many or a class for expanded clones.

d_gene,j_gene,abundance,v_gene,CDR3nt,CDR3aa
TRBD1,TRBJ1-2,NA,TRBV19,TGTGCCAGTAAGGGGGACAGGGGTGATGGCTACACCTTC,CASKGDRGDGYTF
TRBD1,TRBJ1-1,many,TRBV12-3/TRBV12-4,TGTGCCAGCAACCCTCACAGGGGGCCCACTGAAGCTTTCTTT,CASNPHRGPTEAFF
NA,TRBJ1-1,NA,TRBV4-3,TGCGCCAGCAGCCAAGTAGGGGCAGCGAACACTGAAGCTTTCTTT,CASSQVGAANTEAFF
TRBD1,TRBJ2-3,NA,TRBV6-1,TGTGCCAGCAGTGCGGACAGGGGGCAGGCAGATACGCAGTATTTT,CASSADRGQADTQYF
NA,TRBJ2-1,NA,TRBV11-2,TGTGCCAGCAGCTTGCAGGGTCCCTCCTACAATGAGCAGTTCTTC,CASSLQGPSYNEQFF
TRBD1,TRBJ1-5,NA,TRBV6-6,TGTGCCAGCAGGCCAGGGGGCACCAATCAGCCCCAGCATTTT,CASRPGGTNQPQHF
NA,TRBJ2-7,many,TRBV7-2,TGTGCCAGCAGCTTAGGGAAGGGATCCTACGAGCAGTACTTC,CASSLGKGSYEQYF
NA,TRBJ1-1,many,TRBV18,TGTGCCAGCTCAGTACAGAACATGAACACTGAAGCTTTCTTT,CASSVQNMNTEAFF
NA,TRBJ2-7,NA,TRBV20-1,TGCAGTGCCGTGGATTTTAAGAACGAGCAGTACTTC,CSAVDFKNEQYF
NA,TRBJ1-1,few,TRBV5-1,TGCGCCAGCATGAGCCCCAACACTGAAGCTTTCTTT,CASMSPNTEAFF
NA,TRBJ2-7,many,TRBV12-3/TRBV12-4,TGTGCCAGCAGTCCTGGGCCAGGGCTCTCCTACGAGCAGTACTTC,CASSPGPGLSYEQYF
NA,TRBJ2-5,NA,TRBV6-1,TGTGCCAGCAGTAAAACGGGCTGGGGGACCCAGTACTTC,CASSKTGWGTQYF
TRBD1,TRBJ2-5,NA,TRBV4-3,TGCGCCAGCAGCCAAGATTGGGACAGGGGCCGGGAGACCCAGTACTTC,CASSQDWDRGRETQYF
TRBD2,TRBJ2-3,many,TRBV6-4,TGTGCCAGCAGTGAGGGCGGGGGGGCCGCAGATACGCAGTATTTT,CASSEGGGAADTQYF
NA,TRBJ2-3,few,TRBV12-3/TRBV12-4,TGTGCCAGCACCTACGTTTCCCCTTTCGAAGATACGCAGTATTTT,CASTYVSPFEDTQYF
NA,TRBJ1-2,many,TRBV12-3/TRBV12-4,TGTGCCAGCAGTTTAGTCGGGACTGCCGTAAAGGGCTACACCTTC,CASSLVGTAVKGYTF
NA,TRBJ1-2,few,TRBV7-9,TGTGCCAGCGGCTCCCCATCCGGCTACACCTTC,CASGSPSGYTF
TRBD1,TRBJ2-1,NA,TRBV29-1,TGCAGCGTTGTTCCGGGGCAGGGGGTCAATGAGCAGTTCTTC,CSVVPGQGVNEQFF
NA,TRBJ2-3,few,TRBV5-6,TGTGCCAGCATCTCGGGGGACAGCTTTAGCACAGATACGCAGTATTTT,CASISGDSFSTDTQYF
TRBD2,TRBJ2-1,NA,TRBV20-1,TGCAGTGCGCTAGCTGGACTAGCGGGGCAAGAGCAGTTCTTC,CSALAGLAGQEQFF
NA,TRBJ2-7,NA,TRBV7-2,TGTGCCAGCAGCTTACAAACCTACGAGCAGTACTTC,CASSLQTYEQYF
NA,TRBJ2-2,NA,TRBV28,TGTGCCAGCAGATTGAACACCGGGGAGCTGTTTTTT,CASRLNTGELFF
NA,TRBJ2-7,NA,TRBV3-1,TGTGCCAGCAGCCATTTTTGGGTGGACACCCGTTCCTACGAGCAGTACTTC,CASSHFWVDTRSYEQYF
NA,TRBJ2-2,NA,TRBV3-1,TGTGCCAGCAGCCAAGAAATCGGGGAGCTGTTTTTT,CASSQEIGELFF
NA,TRBJ1-5,many,TRBV23-1,TGCGCCACGAGAGGGAACGGCAATCAGCCCCAGCATTTT,CATRGNGNQPQHF
TRBD1,TRBJ1-4,NA,TRBV14,TGTGCCAGCAGCCGACAAACAGGGGGCCCTTGGGAAAAACTGTTTTTT,CASSRQTGGPWEKLFF
TRBD2,TRBJ2-3,NA,TRBV6-1,TGTGCCAGCAGTAAAGGACTAGCGGGGGCCACAGATACGCAGTATTTT,CASSKGLAGATDTQYF
NA,TRBJ2-2,few,TRBV6-2/TRBV6-3,TGTGCCAGCAGTTATGGCGGGACAGATAACACCGGGGAGCTGTTTTTT,CASSYGGTDNTGELFF
NA,TRBJ2-5,many,TRBV5-4,TGTGCCAGCAGCTTGGATGGGGGAGAGACCCAGTACTTC,CASSLDGGETQYF
NA,TRBJ1-1,NA,TRBV9,TGTGCCAGCAGGGCGGGACAAATATACTTGAACACTGAAGCTTTCTTT,CASRAGQIYLNTEAFF
NA,TRBJ1-6,many,TRBV7-9,TGTGCCAGCAGCCTGGGAATGGGTTCACCCCTCCACTTT,CASSLGMGSPLHF
TRBD1,TRBJ1-1,NA,TRBV20-1,TGCAGTGCTATACGGACAGGGAAAAATGAAGCTTTCTTT,CSAIRTGKNEAFF
NA,TRBJ2-5,many,TRBV7-9,TGTGCCAGCAGCTTCGACGTTCGCCAAGAGACCCAGTACTTC,CASSFDVRQETQYF
NA,TRBJ2-7,few,TRBV6-1,TGTGCCAGCAGTTTCGGGGTTCTCTACGAGCAGTACTTC,CASSFGVLYEQYF
NA,TRBJ2-5,NA,TRBV7-2,TGTGCCAGCAGCTTAGTGGTGACCCAGTACTTC,CASSLVVTQYF